Here is one TCR beta chain with its context. This entry belongs to a study of blood T cell repertoires in COVID-19. Looking at the study overall: The origin of the acute and convalescent COVID-19 samples was the United States, Italy and Spain. Sources were T cells, B-cell-depleted T cells, or PBMCs; the material itself was cDNA or gDNA.

Per the original methods: Amplification from reference gene primers served as the basis for estimated nucleated cell counts. The data were produced by immunoSEQ multiplex PCR, yet TCRdb's version contains in-frame clones alone and is incomplete. V and J calls and clone size are those listed in that table; D and trimming were worked out from the DNA. The sample includes approximately 60,000 clones, 65% to 90% seen only once; the top ten take around 3.5%. The CDR3 is made up of 13 amino acids. Per the germline V gene, CDR1 is SNHLY and CDR2 is FYNNEI. V lost 5 bases, J lost 3 bases, and 11 bases lay in between.

The genes are TRBV2 and TRBJ2-7; TRBD1 is a possible D gene (5 bases). This receptor was obtained from a man in his fifties or sixties with active COVID-19. Sequencing used peripheral blood. This chain's CDR3 is CASSPFQGYEQYF. DNA of the CDR3: TGTGCCAGCAGTCCCTTTCAGGGCTACGAGCAGTACTTC.